These 28 T cell receptor beta chains were all obtained from the same sample, sequenced in a study of blood T cell repertoires in COVID-19. Sequencing used immunoSEQ multiplex PCR; TCRdb keeps in-frame clones, though not all of them. This sample carries 100,000 to 140,000 clones, around 90% of them seen once, and the ten largest clones take 1% to 1.5%. Input material: peripheral blood. All receptors derive from a woman aged 25 to 39 with acute or convalescent COVID-19.

The rearrangement links TRBV29-1 to TRBJ2-1; D gene unclear. The CDR3 runs to 11 residues. Germline CDR1 is SQVTM and CDR2 is ANQGSEA. The ends were cut back, 4 bases at V and 7 bases at J, with 8 bases in the middle. CDR3: CSVAVENEQFF. The CDR3 nucleotides are TGCAGCGTTGCAGTGGAGAATGAGCAGTTCTTC.

This clone was recorded once. This chain joins TRBV27 and TRBJ2-3; D call uncertain. Germline V lookup: CDR1 MNHEY, CDR2 SMNVEV (reference sequence). V was trimmed by 7 bases and J by 6 bases, leaving 14 bases between them. The CDR3 has 13 amino acids. CDR3: CASMSLVWDTQYF. The CDR3 coding sequence is TGTGCCAGCATGAGCCTAGTATGGGATACGCAGTATTTT.

The V gene is TRBV6-5, the J gene TRBJ1-4, with D perhaps matching TRBD1 (6 bases). Per the germline V gene, CDR1 is MNHEY and CDR2 is SVGAGI. The CDR3 extends over 13 amino acids. V shed 6 bases and J shed 6 bases, with 11 bases lying between them. CDR3 DNA: TGTGCCAGCAGGCAGCCAGGGGATGAAAAACTGTTTTTT. Amino acid sequence: CASRQPGDEKLFF.

This clone was seen a single time. The chain employs TRBV13 and TRBJ1-2; tentative D call: TRBD1 (6 bases). Germline loops: CDR1 PRHDT, CDR2 FYEKMQ (reference sequence). The CDR3 is 15 amino acids. V shed 3 bases and J shed 4 bases, with 15 bases lying between them. The CDR3 loop reads CASSLRGAQGYGYTF. For the CDR3, the DNA is TGTGCCAGCAGCTTGCGGGGGGCCCAGGGCTATGGCTACACCTTC.

The chain employs TRBV28 and TRBJ2-7; maybe TRBD1 (7 bases). Germline V gene lookup returns CDR1 MDHEN and CDR2 SYDVKM. CDR3 size: 17 residues. Trimming cost V 2 bases and J 0 bases, with 17 bases left between them. The CDR3 region has the DNA TGTGCCAGCAGTTTAGAAGCGGCCAGGGGGGACTCCTACGAGCAGTACTTC. Its translation: CASSLEAARGDSYEQYF.

The V and J genes are TRBV19 and TRBJ2-3; D unresolved. There are 13 residues in the CDR3. Germline V gives CDR1 LNHDA, CDR2 SQIVND (reference sequence). Trimming left V 5 bases short and J 0 bases short, with 6 bases between. The CDR3 bases are TGTGCCAGTAGTCGCGCGAGCACAGATACGCAGTATTTT. Translation: CASSRASTDTQYF.

The V gene is TRBV4-3, the J gene TRBJ1-4; 8 bases match TRBD1. J was trimmed by 5 bases and V by 2 bases; bases with no gene match: 13. CDR3 length equals 18 residues. The germline gives CDR1 LGHNA, CDR2 YSLEER. The CDR3 sequence: CASSQQPKTGGPNEKLFF. The CDR3, as DNA: TGCGCCAGCAGCCAACAACCGAAAACAGGGGGGCCGAATGAAAAACTGTTTTTT.

The chain employs TRBV5-1 and TRBJ2-1; 7 bases agree with TRBD2. Germline trimming cut 8 bases from V and 4 bases from J; bases unmatched to any gene: 9. Germline CDR1 SGHRS, CDR2 YFSETQ. The CDR3 runs 14 residues. CDR3 coding DNA: TGCGCCAGTACCGGGACTACCCCATACAATGAGCAGTTCTTC. Translation gives CASTGTTPYNEQFF. Looking up the rest from reference TRBV5-1 and TRBJ2-1 gives the full variable domain: KAGVTQTPRYLIKTRGQQVTLSCSPISGHRSVSWYQQTPGQGLQFLFEYFSETQRNKGNFPGRFSGRQFSNSRSEMNVSTLELGDSALYLCASTGTTPYNEQFFGPGTRLTVL.

The V and J genes are TRBV5-6 and TRBJ2-3; the D gene is possibly TRBD1 (6 bases). CDR1 is SGHDT, CDR2 YYEEEE, per germline. Between the trimmed V and J ends, which lost 6 bases and 6 bases, there was a span of 14 bases. CDR3 length: 13 residues. The CDR3 nucleotides read TGTGCCAGCACCCTCGACAGGCTGGATACGCAGTATTTT. As protein: CASTLDRLDTQYF. Full variable domain (remainder filled in from reference TRBV5-6 and TRBJ2-3): DAGVTQSPTHLIKTRGQQVTLRCSPKSGHDTVSWYQQALGQGPQFIFQYYEEEERQRGNFPDRFSGHQFPNYSSELNVNALLLGDSALYLCASTLDRLDTQYFGPGTRLTVL.

This chain uses TRBV3-1 (or the pseudogene TRBV3-2) with TRBJ1-1; D unresolved. The length of the CDR3 is 15 residues. Trimming took off 1 base at V and 1 base at J, with 10 bases between the two ends. Germline V gene data show CDR1 as LGHDT and CDR2 as YNNKEL (reference sequence). In nucleotides, the CDR3 is TGTGCCAGCAGCCAAGGGGAGGGCGGGAACACTGAAGCTTTCTTT. Amino acids: CASSQGEGGNTEAFF.

The chain employs TRBV7-9 and TRBJ1-1, with 7 bases identical to TRBD1. The CDR3 has 15 amino acids. Trimming removed 4 bases from V and 0 bases from J; junction bases left unmatched: 5. Germline V gene lookup returns CDR1 SEHNR and CDR2 FQNEAQ (reference sequence). The chain's CDR3 is CASSSGQLMNTEAFF. The CDR3 region has the DNA TGTGCCAGCAGCTCGGGACAGCTGATGAACACTGAAGCTTTCTTT.

This sequence joins TRBV18 and TRBJ2-2; 8 positions agree with TRBD1. Germline CDR1 and CDR2: KGHSH and LQKENI. The CDR3 is 18 amino acids. J was trimmed by 3 bases and V by 0 bases; bases with no gene match: 9. CDR3 amino acids: CASSPPRTGPSDTGELFF. Here the CDR3 DNA reads TGTGCCAGCTCACCACCGAGGACAGGGCCCTCGGACACCGGGGAGCTGTTTTTT.

This chain uses TRBV11-2 with TRBJ2-7, with D tentatively TRBD1 (5 bases). Deletions cut 2 bases from V and 2 bases from J, with 16 bases between. The germline CDR1 and CDR2 sequences are SGHAT and FQNNGV. This CDR3 has 16 residues. The CDR3 DNA sequence: TGTGCCAGCAGCTTATCTCAGGGCAGTTTTGCCTACGAGCAGTACTTC. Translation gives CASSLSQGSFAYEQYF. The whole variable domain, filled in from reference TRBV11-2 and TRBJ2-7, reads EAGVAQSPRYKIIEKRQSVAFWCNPISGHATLYWYQQILGQGPKLLIQFQNNGVVDDSQLPKDRFSAERLKGVDSTLKIQPAKLEDSAVYLCASSLSQGSFAYEQYFGPGTRLTVT.

This chain joins TRBV30 and TRBJ1-1; D might be TRBD1 (5 bases). Per germline, CDR1 GTSNPN and CDR2 SVGIG (reference sequence). The germline V and J ends were trimmed by 1 base and 6 bases, with 12 bases remaining between them. The CDR3 runs to 13 residues. The chain's CDR3 is CAWSGQKSSEAFF. The CDR3 coding sequence is TGTGCCTGGAGTGGACAGAAGAGCTCTGAAGCTTTCTTT.

This clone was observed a few times. This chain links TRBV12-3 or TRBV12-4 with TRBJ2-7, with 7 bases aligning to TRBD1. The trim removed 6 bases at V and 5 bases at J, leaving 7 bases unmatched. The CDR3 is 13 amino acids. DNA for the CDR3: TGTGCCAGCAGGGGACAGCCTATCGACGAGCAGTACTTC. This translates into CASRGQPIDEQYF.

The chain combines TRBV7-9 with TRBJ1-2; possible D gene TRBD1, 5 bases. This CDR3 region has 14 residues. The V end was cut by 6 bases, the J end by 4 bases, with 15 bases between. CDR1 and CDR2 (germline): SEHNR, FQNEAQ (reference sequence). The CDR3 here is CASRSAGGPYGYTF. The CDR3 nucleotides read TGTGCCAGCAGATCGGCGGGGGGTCCCTATGGCTACACCTTC.

The rearrangement links TRBV7-2 to TRBJ2-7; 8 nucleotides align to TRBD2. Per germline, CDR1 SGHTA and CDR2 FQGNSA. The CDR3 length is 14 residues. V shed 2 bases and J 2 bases; nucleotides not matched to a gene: 2. CDR3: CASSLNGRAYEQYF. The CDR3 DNA sequence: TGTGCCAGCAGCTTAAACGGGAGGGCCTACGAGCAGTACTTC.

This rearrangement joins TRBV10-3 to TRBJ1-5; no firm D call. This CDR3 has 15 residues. V was pared by 0 bases and J by 7 bases, with 13 bases between. Per germline, CDR1 ENHRY and CDR2 SYGVKD. DNA for the CDR3: TGTGCCATCAGTGAGTCAGTTGGCTCCTTCCAGCCCCAGCATTTT. Translation: CAISESVGSFQPQHF.

The V gene is TRBV10-3, the J gene TRBJ1-2, with D uncertain. V was shortened by 1 base and J by 6 bases, with 15 bases between the two germline ends. Germline loops: CDR1 ENHRY, CDR2 SYGVKD. This CDR3 region has 15 residues. This CDR3 is CAISEYLHHRDGYTF. The CDR3 bases are TGTGCCATCAGTGAGTACCTCCACCACCGGGATGGCTACACCTTC.

The chain employs TRBV10-2 and TRBJ1-5; possible D gene TRBD1, 5 bases. Trimming left V 10 bases short and J 0 bases short, with 16 bases between. The CDR3 totals 15 residues. Germline lookup yields CDR1 WSHSY and CDR2 SAAADI. The CDR3 loop reads CATRLTASSNQPQHF. The DNA of the CDR3 is TGCGCCACCCGATTGACAGCTTCTAGCAATCAGCCCCAGCATTTT.

The rearrangement links TRBV27 to TRBJ2-7, with D possibly being TRBD1 (8 bases). With 2 bases removed from V and 4 bases from J, the gap between germline ends came to 12 bases. Germline CDR1 is MNHEY and CDR2 is SMNVEV (reference sequence). The CDR3 has 14 amino acids. The CDR3 sequence: CASSLTGGGYEQYF. DNA of the CDR3: TGTGCCAGCAGTTTAACAGGGGGGGGATACGAGCAGTACTTC.

This rearrangement joins TRBV18 to TRBJ1-1; D gene unclear. V lost 3 bases and J 3 bases, leaving 5 bases between the germline ends. Germline V gives CDR1 KGHSH, CDR2 LQKENI. The CDR3 is made up of 12 amino acids. The CDR3 DNA is TGTGCCAGCTCACCCACGGACACTGAAGCTTTCTTT. The encoded protein is CASSPTDTEAFF.

This CDR3 reads CASSQVRGQIDSNQPQHF. The CDR3 nucleotides read TGTGCCAGCAGCCAAGTGCGGGGACAGATTGATAGCAATCAGCCCCAGCATTTT. The chain has TRBV4-2 and TRBJ1-5, with 7 nucleotides matching TRBD1. Germline V lookup: CDR1 LGHNA, CDR2 YNFKEQ. Trimming removed 1 base from V and 0 bases from J; junction bases left unmatched: 9. The CDR3 is 18 amino acids.

The chain combines TRBV7-9 with TRBJ1-2; TRBD1 aligns across 10 bases. V trimming: 6 bases; J trimming: 3 bases; junction bases outside the gene matches: 7. The CDR3 runs 15 residues. Per the germline V gene, CDR1 is SEHNR and CDR2 is FQNEAQ (reference sequence). CDR3 nucleotides: TGTGCCAGCAGAAATTCCGGGACAGGGGACTATGGCTACACCTTC. Its protein product is CASRNSGTGDYGYTF.

V gene TRBV7-8 combines with J gene TRBJ1-1; tentatively, D is TRBD1 (6 bases). Per the germline V gene, CDR1 is SGHVS and CDR2 is FQNEAQ. Trimming stripped 5 bases from V and 2 bases from J, with 15 bases between. This CDR3 has 15 residues. CDR3 nucleotides: TGTGCCAGCAGCCCTCAGGGGTTAGTAAACACTGAAGCTTTCTTT. It specifies CASSPQGLVNTEAFF.

The J gene is TRBJ1-1, the V gene TRBV25-1; D is ambiguous. Germline-derived CDR1 and CDR2 are MGHDK and SYGVNS. The CDR3 has 12 amino acids. V was clipped by 8 bases and J by 8 bases, with 15 bases between them. The CDR3 loop reads CASGSTRGEAFF. The CDR3 DNA is TGTGCCAGCGGTTCTACACGCGGAGAAGCTTTCTTT.

This chain links TRBV11-3 with TRBJ2-1, with D perhaps TRBD2 (6 bases). This CDR3 is built from 15 residues. Germline V gives CDR1 SGHNT, CDR2 YENEEA. Trimming pared 6 bases from V and 1 base from J, leaving 13 bases between. The CDR3 DNA reads TGTGCCAGCAGTCCAGGGACTGCGTCCTACAATGAGCAGTTCTTC. It encodes CASSPGTASYNEQFF.

The chain recombines TRBV7-6 with TRBJ2-7; 8 nucleotides agree with TRBD1. There are 19 residues in the CDR3. After removal of 5 bases from V and 0 bases from J, the junction contained 18 bases not matched to a gene. Germline V CDR1 and CDR2: SGHVS, FNYEAQ. The CDR3: CASSPWRDRSLTSSYEQYF. DNA of the CDR3: TGTGCCAGCAGCCCCTGGAGGGACAGGAGTCTAACGAGCTCCTACGAGCAGTACTTC.